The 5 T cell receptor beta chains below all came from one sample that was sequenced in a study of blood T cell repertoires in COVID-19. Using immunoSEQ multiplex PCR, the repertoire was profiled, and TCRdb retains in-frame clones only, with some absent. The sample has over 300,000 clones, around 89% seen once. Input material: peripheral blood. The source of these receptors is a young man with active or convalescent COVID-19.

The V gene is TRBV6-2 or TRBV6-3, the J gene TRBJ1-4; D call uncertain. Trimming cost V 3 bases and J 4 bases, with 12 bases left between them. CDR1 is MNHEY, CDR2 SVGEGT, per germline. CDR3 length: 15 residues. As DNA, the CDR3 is TGTGCCAGCAGTTATCCCGGGGTCGGTAATGAAAAACTGTTTTTT. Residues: CASSYPGVGNEKLFF.

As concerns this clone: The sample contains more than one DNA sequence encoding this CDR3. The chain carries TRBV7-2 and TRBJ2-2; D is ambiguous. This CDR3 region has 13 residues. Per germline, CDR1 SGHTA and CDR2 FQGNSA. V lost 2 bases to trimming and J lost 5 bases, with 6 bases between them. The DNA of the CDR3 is TGTGCCAGCAGCTTACTAGAAACCGGGGAGCTGTTTTTT. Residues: CASSLLETGELFF.

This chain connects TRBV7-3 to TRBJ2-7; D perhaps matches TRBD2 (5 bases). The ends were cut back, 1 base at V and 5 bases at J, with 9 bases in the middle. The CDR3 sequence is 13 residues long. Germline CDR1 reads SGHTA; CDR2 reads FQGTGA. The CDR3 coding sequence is TGTGCCAGCAGCTTAATGTCCGGGAACGAGCAGTACTTC. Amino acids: CASSLMSGNEQYF.

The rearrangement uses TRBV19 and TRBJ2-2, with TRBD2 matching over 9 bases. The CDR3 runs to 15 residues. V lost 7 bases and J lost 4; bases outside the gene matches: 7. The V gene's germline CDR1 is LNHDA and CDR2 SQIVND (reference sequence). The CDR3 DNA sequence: TGTGCCAGTAAGAAGAAGCGGGAGGTCACCGGGGAGCTGTTTTTT. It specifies CASKKKREVTGELFF.

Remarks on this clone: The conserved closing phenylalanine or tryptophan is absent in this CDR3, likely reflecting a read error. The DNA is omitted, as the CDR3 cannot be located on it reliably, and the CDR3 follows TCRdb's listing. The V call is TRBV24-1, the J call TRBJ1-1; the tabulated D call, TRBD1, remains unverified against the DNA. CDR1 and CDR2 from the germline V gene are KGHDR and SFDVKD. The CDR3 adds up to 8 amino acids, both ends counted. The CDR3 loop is CASTCAQG.